These T cell receptor beta chains were read from a single sample in a study of blood T cells in healthy people across ages. Each CDR3 protein is one row after TCRdb ran MiXCR on the 5' RACE reads. The repertoire consists of over a million distinct CDR3 sequences, with approximately 59% occurring once and the leading ten covering roughly 6.3%. Input material: blood. Source of these receptors: a young man in good health. Each CDR3 is given with its conserved first and last residue. Fields, in order: CDR3 protein, CDR3 DNA, clone size, D gene, J gene, V gene. The D gene is left open where the match is weak. Clone size is shown for a subset of rows, as once, few, many or a class of expanded clone.

CASSLVGPTRSGELFF	TGTGCCAGCAGTTTAGTAGGACCCACCCGAAGCGGGGAGCTGTTTTTT	-	-	TRBJ2-2	TRBV12-3/TRBV12-4
CASRGDVAFF	TGCGCCAGCAGAGGGGACGTAGCTTTCTTT	-	-	TRBJ1-1	TRBV5-1
CASRQTPGVAYNEQFF	TGTGCCAGCAGACAAACCCCGGGAGTGGCCTACAATGAGCAGTTCTTC	-	-	TRBJ2-1	TRBV27
CASSPSGSGANVLTF	TGTGCCAGCAGTCCTTCGGGTAGTGGGGCCAACGTCCTGACTTTC	few	-	TRBJ2-6	TRBV28
CASSPTTSPGSLVYEQFF	TGTGCCAGCAGTCCAACTACCTCTCCCGGGAGTCTAGTCTATGAGCAGTTCTTC	-	-	TRBJ2-1	TRBV27
CAISESGSNYEQYF	TGTGCCATCAGTGAGAGCGGGAGTAATTACGAGCAGTACTTC	-	TRBD2	TRBJ2-7	TRBV10-3
CAGSSGVDEQYF	TGTGCCGGGAGTTCAGGGGTCGACGAGCAGTACTTC	-	-	TRBJ2-7	TRBV30
CASSPNGIAYEQYF	TGTGCCAGCAGCCCCAACGGGATAGCCTACGAGCAGTACTTC	-	-	TRBJ2-7	TRBV3-1
CASSQVGGNGETQYF	TGCGCCAGCAGCCAAGTTGGGGGAAATGGGGAGACCCAGTACTTC	-	-	TRBJ2-5	TRBV4-3
CASSYSMGRGETQYF	TGTGCCAGCAGTTACTCGATGGGGCGGGGAGAGACCCAGTACTTC	few	-	TRBJ2-5	TRBV6-6
CASSLQGALIYGYTF	TGTGCCAGCAGCCTACAGGGGGCCCTAATCTATGGCTACACCTTC	-	TRBD1	TRBJ1-2	TRBV6-5
CSARDEGQRFYEQYF	TGCAGTGCTAGAGACGAGGGACAGCGCTTCTACGAGCAGTACTTC	-	TRBD1	TRBJ2-7	TRBV20-1
CSASGALRGEKLFF	TGCAGTGCTAGCGGTGCCTTGCGGGGTGAAAAACTGTTTTTT	-	-	TRBJ1-4	TRBV20-1
CSPSLQGSGANVLTF	TGCAGTCCTTCGTTACAGGGCTCTGGGGCCAACGTCCTGACTTTC	-	-	TRBJ2-6	TRBV20-1
CASSVEREAYSTGELFF	TGTGCCAGCAGCGTAGAGAGGGAGGCCTATTCGACCGGGGAGCTGTTTTTT	-	-	TRBJ2-2	TRBV9
CASSFPGGTINEQFF	TGTGCCAGCAGTTTCCCGGGGGGAACAATCAATGAGCAGTTCTTC	-	TRBD2	TRBJ2-1	TRBV6-6
CASSQDLNEQNF	TGCGCCAGCAGCCAAGATTTGAACGAGCAGAACTTC	once	-	TRBJ2-7	TRBV4-1
CASQDGGSGANVLTF	TGTGCCAGCCAGGACGGAGGCTCTGGGGCCAACGTCCTGACTTTC	few	-	TRBJ2-6	TRBV6-2/TRBV6-3
CSVEEDSRDSSYEQYF	TGCAGCGTTGAAGAAGATAGCCGGGACAGCTCCTACGAGCAGTACTTC	-	TRBD1	TRBJ2-7	TRBV29-1
CSATEGLAVNYEQYF	TGCAGTGCGACGGAGGGACTAGCGGTGAACTACGAGCAGTACTTC	-	TRBD2	TRBJ2-7	TRBV20-1
CSAETLLAGTNNEQYF	TGCAGCGCCGAGACCCTGTTGGCAGGGACAAACAATGAGCAGTACTTC	once	-	TRBJ2-7	TRBV29-1
CAISELGPRGTEAFF	TGTGCCATCAGTGAGTTGGGCCCCCGAGGAACTGAAGCTTTCTTT	-	-	TRBJ1-1	TRBV10-3
CASSLGQLSSYNEQFF	TGTGCCAGCAGTTTGGGACAGCTTAGCTCCTACAATGAGCAGTTCTTC	few	TRBD1	TRBJ2-1	TRBV12-3/TRBV12-4
CAWSVKGQETQYF	TGTGCCTGGAGTGTGAAGGGCCAAGAGACCCAGTACTTC	few	-	TRBJ2-5	TRBV30
CASSSIQGDAYEQYF	TGTGCCAGCAGTTCCATACAGGGAGACGCCTACGAGCAGTACTTC	-	-	TRBJ2-7	TRBV27
CASSPDRGPGYTF	TGTGCCAGCAGCCCAGACAGGGGGCCTGGCTACACCTTC	-	TRBD1	TRBJ1-2	TRBV7-2
CASSSLTGVPYNEQFF	TGTGCCAGCAGTTCGCTGACAGGGGTGCCCTACAATGAGCAGTTCTTC	-	TRBD1	TRBJ2-1	TRBV12-3/TRBV12-4
CASSYGLGSGETQYF	TGTGCCAGCAGTTACGGGTTAGGGTCGGGGGAGACCCAGTACTTC	-	-	TRBJ2-5	TRBV6-5
CSARGRSSPSYNEQFF	TGCAGTGCTAGAGGCCGGTCTAGTCCCTCCTACAATGAGCAGTTCTTC	-	-	TRBJ2-1	TRBV20-1
CASSLDPTRGAFF	TGTGCCAGCAGCTTAGATCCTACCAGGGGAGCTTTCTTT	-	-	TRBJ1-1	TRBV7-2
CASSLALGASYEQYF	TGTGCCAGCAGCTTAGCGTTGGGGGCATCCTACGAGCAGTACTTC	-	-	TRBJ2-7	TRBV7-9
CASSFDRGGTNVLTF	TGTGCCAGCAGCTTTGACAGGGGTGGGACCAACGTCCTGACTTTC	-	TRBD1	TRBJ2-6	TRBV7-9
CASSLLGTLGNEKLFF	TGTGCCAGCAGTTTATTAGGGACACTAGGGAATGAAAAACTGTTTTTT	few	-	TRBJ1-4	TRBV27
CASSSPVPGALSYEQYF	TGTGCCAGCAGCTCCCCGGTCCCAGGGGCCCTCTCCTACGAGCAGTACTTC	-	-	TRBJ2-7	TRBV21-1
CASSQGSGGEGTEAFF	TGCGCCAGCAGCCAAGGGTCCGGGGGCGAGGGAACTGAAGCTTTCTTT	few	-	TRBJ1-1	TRBV4-1